Listed here are 31 T cell receptor beta chains from one sample, sequenced in a study of early T cells in non-severe SARS-CoV-2 infection. TCRdb processed the 5' RACE reads anew with MiXCR; each CDR3 protein has one entry. The sample consists of some 42,000 distinct CDR3 sequences, approximately 5.9% of them appearing once. The input for sequencing was whole blood, taken at baseline. The receptor set was obtained from an adult who was a healthcare worker with PCR-confirmed SARS-CoV-2 infection or an uninfected control (not recorded which).

Ten or more counts support this clonotype. The J gene is TRBJ1-5, the V gene TRBV19; possibly TRBD1 for D (5 bases). Germline CDR1 and CDR2: LNHDA and SQIVND (reference sequence). The CDR3 loop spans 14 amino acids. With 7 bases removed from V and 4 bases from J, the gap between germline ends came to 14 bases. The CDR3 DNA sequence: TGTGCCAGTACCGCGATCGGGGGGAATCAGCCCCAGCATTTT. It yields the protein CASTAIGGNQPQHF.

The chain employs TRBV3-1 and TRBJ1-6; D perhaps matches TRBD1 (5 bases). This CDR3 is 15 amino acids long. The germline V and J ends were trimmed by 4 bases and 10 bases, with 17 bases remaining between them. The germline gives CDR1 LGHDT, CDR2 YNNKEL (reference sequence). CDR3 residues: CASSRGQGVESPLHF. CDR3 nucleotides: TGTGCCAGCAGCCGAGGGCAGGGCGTAGAATCACCCCTCCACTTT.

Ten or more counts support this clonotype. V and J are TRBV5-6 and TRBJ2-3; D gene uncertain. Trimming left V 4 bases short and J 5 bases short, with 8 bases between. The germline V gene has CDR1 SGHDT and CDR2 YYEEEE. The length of the CDR3 is 12 residues. Here the CDR3 reads CASSPDQDTQYF. The CDR3 DNA sequence: TGTGCCAGCAGCCCGGATCAAGATACGCAGTATTTT.

This clonotype was observed a few times. This sequence joins TRBV7-9 and TRBJ1-2, with 8 bases matching TRBD1. This CDR3 contains 15 residues. The V gene end was trimmed by 1 base and the J gene end by 4 bases; junction bases not matched to a gene: 5. Germline V gives CDR1 SEHNR, CDR2 FQNEAQ (reference sequence). In DNA form, the CDR3 reads TGTGCCAGCAGCTTAGTCTCAGGGGGCATCTATGGCTACACCTTC. Protein: CASSLVSGGIYGYTF.

This clonotype came up many times. The CDR3 reads CASSLWGQGADTQYF. The CDR3 DNA sequence: TGTGCCAGCAGTTTATGGGGACAGGGTGCAGATACGCAGTATTTT. The chain joins TRBV27 to TRBJ2-3; 9 nucleotides align to TRBD1. Germline V gene lookup returns CDR1 MNHEY and CDR2 SMNVEV (reference sequence). Trimming took 1 base from V and 4 from J; bases not matched to a gene: 3. The CDR3 runs 15 residues.

This clonotype appeared a few times. J is TRBJ2-2 and V is TRBV5-1, with TRBD2 matching 8 bases. The germline V gene has CDR1 SGHRS and CDR2 YFSETQ. Germline trimming cut 7 bases from V and 5 bases from J; bases unmatched to any gene: 13. This CDR3 region has 16 residues. CDR3 in DNA: TGCGCCAGCCCCATTGAGCGGGGGATACAAACCGGGGAGCTGTTTTTT. The encoded protein is CASPIERGIQTGELFF.

This clonotype was found many times. The chain uses TRBV20-1 and TRBJ2-2; 9 nucleotides agree with TRBD2. V was pared by 6 bases and J by 6 bases, with 11 bases of the junction left unmatched. Germline lookup yields CDR1 DFQATT and CDR2 SNEGSKA (reference sequence). The CDR3 spans 15 residues. CDR3 in amino acids: CSANGYLAGPGELFF. CDR3 nucleotides: TGCAGTGCAAACGGCTACCTAGCGGGGCCCGGGGAGCTGTTTTTT.

J is TRBJ2-7 and V is TRBV28, with D uncertain. The CDR3 is 11 amino acids. V was trimmed by 8 bases and J by 0 bases, leaving 5 bases between them. Germline lookup yields CDR1 MDHEN and CDR2 SYDVKM. The CDR3 DNA follows: TGTGCCAGCCGCAACTCCTACGAGCAGTACTTC. This encodes CASRNSYEQYF.

This clonotype has ten or more counts. The chain is built from TRBV12-3 or TRBV12-4 and TRBJ1-1; 8 bases are a match to TRBD1. This CDR3 contains 13 residues. Germline trimming cut 6 bases from V and 6 bases from J; bases unmatched to any gene: 6. Written as DNA, the CDR3 is TGTGCCAGCAGCGCAGGGGGCGCGGCTGAAGCTTTCTTT. This translates into CASSAGGAAEAFF.

This clonotype has a count of ten or more. V usage is TRBV28 and J usage is TRBJ2-7; 7 bases match TRBD1. CDR3 size: 14 residues. V shed 6 bases and J 0 bases; nucleotides not matched to a gene: 5. CDR1 is MDHEN, CDR2 SYDVKM, per germline. The CDR3 region is CASRSGTVSYEQYF. CDR3 DNA: TGTGCCAGCAGGTCCGGGACAGTCTCCTACGAGCAGTACTTC.

In its sample, this clonotype was seen many times. This chain joins TRBV7-9 and TRBJ2-3, with D perhaps TRBD2 (7 bases). The V end lost 6 bases, the J end lost 4 bases, and 11 bases lay between the germline ends. Germline assignment: CDR1 SEHNR and CDR2 FQNEAQ (reference sequence). This CDR3 contains 13 residues. The CDR3 DNA is TGTGCCAGCAGTGCCGGGGGGCCAGATACGCAGTATTTT. Translated, it gives CASSAGGPDTQYF.

In its sample, this clonotype was seen many times. The chain carries TRBV5-4 and TRBJ1-1; no reliable D call. Per the germline V gene, CDR1 is SGHNT and CDR2 is YYREEE (reference sequence). V lost 4 bases and J lost 2, with 6 bases in between. The CDR3 sequence is 12 residues long. As DNA, the CDR3 is TGTGCCAGCAGCCCACCTAACACTGAAGCTTTCTTT. Residues: CASSPPNTEAFF.

This clonotype showed up just a few times. The V and J genes are TRBV4-1 and TRBJ2-1; D remains ambiguous. Per germline, CDR1 MGHRA and CDR2 YSYEKL. V lost 0 bases, J lost 4 bases, and 10 bases lay in between. The CDR3 totals 15 residues. DNA for the CDR3: TGCGCCAGCAGCCAAGATTTCCTACAGTACAATGAGCAGTTCTTC. This translates into CASSQDFLQYNEQFF.

The sample holds a few counts of this clonotype. The rearrangement joins TRBV3-1 to TRBJ2-7, with 10 positions matching TRBD2. The CDR3 contains 14 residues. Trimming at V came to 2 bases and at J to 6 bases, leaving 4 bases not matched to a gene. Looked up from germline, CDR1 is LGHDT and CDR2 is YNNKEL (reference sequence). The CDR3 here is CASSQSLAGAEQYF. CDR3 nucleotides: TGTGCCAGCAGCCAATCTCTAGCGGGGGCCGAGCAGTACTTC.

This clonotype was counted many times. The chain combines TRBV12-3 or TRBV12-4 with TRBJ2-5; possibly TRBD2 for D (6 bases). V lost 5 bases and J 5 bases, leaving 21 bases between the germline ends. CDR3 length equals 16 residues. CDR3 bases: TGTGCCAGCAGTCCAACAGGAGGGCCGAGGCGGGAGACCCAGTACTTC. Its protein product is CASSPTGGPRRETQYF.

V is TRBV12-3 or TRBV12-4 and J is TRBJ2-3, with D hard to call. The CDR3 is 14 residues long. Trimming cost V 1 base and J 4 bases, with 9 bases left between them. CDR3 nucleotides: TGTGCCAGCAGTTTAGAGGGTAGGGCAGATACGCAGTATTTT. The encoded protein is CASSLEGRADTQYF.

This clonotype was seen a few times. The chain has TRBV6-1 and TRBJ2-2; 8 bases line up with TRBD1. Germline V gene lookup returns CDR1 MNHNS and CDR2 SASEGT. The CDR3 has 18 amino acids. With 1 base clipped from V and 7 bases from J, the junction kept 14 bases outside the gene matches. The CDR3 bases are TGTGCCAGCAGTGAAGAGGCGCAGGGGGCTACCCGTGGCGGGGAGCTGTTTTTT. The encoded protein is CASSEEAQGATRGGELFF.

The chain recombines TRBV28 with TRBJ1-1; D gene unclear. Germline loops: CDR1 MDHEN, CDR2 SYDVKM. The CDR3 length is 14 residues. V gave up 6 bases and J gave up 3 bases, with 14 bases separating them. The CDR3 protein is CASSLRVVDTEAFF. The DNA for the CDR3 is TGTGCCAGCAGCCTGAGGGTTGTAGACACTGAAGCTTTCTTT.

This clonotype was counted many times. This rearrangement joins TRBV10-3 to TRBJ2-5; 11 bases agree with TRBD1. CDR3 size: 15 residues. Germline V CDR1 and CDR2: ENHRY, SYGVKD. V trimming: 6 bases; J trimming: 5 bases; junction bases outside the gene matches: 8. The CDR3 coding sequence is TGTGCCATCAGCGGCGGACAGGGGGCTTTTGAGACCCAGTACTTC. The encoded protein is CAISGGQGAFETQYF.

This clonotype was detected ten times or more. The V and J genes are TRBV7-6 and TRBJ1-6; possibly TRBD1 for D (6 bases). Germline V CDR1 and CDR2: SGHVS, FNYEAQ. The CDR3 totals 13 residues. The V end lost 1 base, the J end lost 9 bases, and 7 bases lay between the germline ends. The CDR3 here is CASSLDRASPLHF. The CDR3 nucleotides read TGTGCCAGCAGCTTAGACAGGGCTTCACCCCTCCACTTT.

This clonotype was recorded a few times. The gene calls are TRBV29-1 and TRBJ2-7; D not resolved. Trimming shortened V by 5 bases and J by 4 bases, and 12 bases separated the two germline ends. CDR3 size: 12 residues. From germline, CDR1 is SQVTM and CDR2 ANQGSEA. The CDR3 protein is CSVSLGLYEQYF. CDR3 sequence (DNA): TGCAGCGTTTCGCTGGGATTGTACGAGCAGTACTTC.

The V call is TRBV7-8, the J call TRBJ1-1; D call uncertain. CDR1 is SGHVS, CDR2 FQNEAQ, per germline. The germline V and J ends were trimmed by 5 bases and 4 bases, with 14 bases remaining between them. The CDR3 has 14 amino acids. DNA for the CDR3: TGTGCCAGCAGCCTCCTCATGGGGAGCACTGAAGCTTTCTTT. This translates into CASSLLMGSTEAFF. The entire variable domain, with the rest obtained from reference TRBV7-8 and TRBJ1-1, is as follows: GAGVSQSPRYKVAKRGQDVALRCDPISGHVSLFWYQQALGQGPEFLTYFQNEAQLDKSGLPSDRFFAERPEGSVSTLKIQRTQQEDSAVYLCASSLLMGSTEAFFGQGTRLTVV.

This clonotype was recorded many times. The chain recombines TRBV6-5 with TRBJ1-2; 8 bases fit TRBD1. CDR3 length: 14 amino acids. Germline-derived CDR1 and CDR2 are MNHEY and SVGAGI. The V and J ends lost 8 bases and 5 bases, in that order; junction bases with no gene match: 10. The DNA of the CDR3 is TGTGCCAGCTCCGTCGGACAGGGTAGATATGGCTACACCTTC. The encoded protein is CASSVGQGRYGYTF.

Many counts were recorded for this clonotype. This sequence joins TRBV29-1 and TRBJ1-2, with D possibly being TRBD1 (6 bases). Trimming stripped 3 bases from V and 4 bases from J, with 21 bases between. The CDR3 has 16 residues. Germline V gene data show CDR1 as SQVTM and CDR2 as ANQGSEA. CDR3 region: CSVDFHSQGASYGYTF. CDR3 sequence (DNA): TGCAGCGTTGACTTCCACTCACAGGGAGCGAGCTATGGCTACACCTTC.

In this sample, this clonotype turned up once. V is TRBV3-1 and J is TRBJ2-7; 10 bases map to TRBD2. The CDR3 is 15 amino acids. Trimming removed 4 bases from V and 2 bases from J; junction bases left unmatched: 5. Germline V CDR1 and CDR2: LGHDT, YNNKEL (reference sequence). For the CDR3, the DNA is TGTGCCAGCAGCCGACAGCGGGGGGGCACCTACGAGCAGTACTTC. It specifies CASSRQRGGTYEQYF.

With regard to this clonotype: A single base separates this from a much larger clone, so it may be a read error. The chain combines TRBV6-6 with TRBJ2-7, with 9 bases aligning to TRBD1. V shed 9 bases and J 5 bases; nucleotides not matched to a gene: 14. The CDR3 runs 15 residues. Germline V gives CDR1 MNHNY, CDR2 SVGAGI (reference sequence). The CDR3: CASTVPGQGVNEQYF. The CDR3 DNA reads TGTGCCAGTACGGTACCGGGACAGGGAGTCAACGAGCAGTACTTC.

This clonotype has at least ten counts. The rearrangement links TRBV5-8 to TRBJ2-6; possible D gene TRBD1, 5 bases. The germline V gene has CDR1 SGHTS and CDR2 YDEGEE. Trimming stripped 5 bases from V and 0 bases from J, with 18 bases between. This CDR3 is 18 amino acids long. The CDR3 region is CASRLPLTVISGANVLTF. CDR3 sequence (DNA): TGTGCCAGCAGACTACCCCTGACAGTAATCTCTGGGGCCAACGTCCTGACTTTC.

This clonotype is termed medium-sized. The chain uses TRBV30 and TRBJ1-5, with 7 bases aligning to TRBD1. Germline assignment: CDR1 GTSNPN and CDR2 SVGIG (reference sequence). This CDR3 region has 13 residues. V lost 4 bases to trimming and J lost 0 bases; unmatched junction nucleotides: 0. The CDR3: CAWTGGSNQPQHF. The DNA for the CDR3 is TGTGCCTGGACAGGGGGTAGCAATCAGCCCCAGCATTTT.

This clonotype has at least ten counts. The V gene is TRBV20-1, the J gene TRBJ1-1; D not certain. Germline CDR1 reads DFQATT; CDR2 reads SNEGSKA (reference sequence). There are 12 residues in the CDR3. The V end lost 3 bases, the J end lost 1 base, and 6 bases lay between the germline ends. The CDR3 DNA sequence: TGCAGTGCTAGTACACAGAACACTGAAGCTTTCTTT. This codes for CSASTQNTEAFF.

In this sample, this clonotype turned up a few times. CDR3 in DNA: TGTGCCAGCAGTTTCGCCCAAGGTAGGGCTTTCTTT. Translation: CASSFAQGRAFF. V is TRBV27 and J is TRBJ1-1; D gene ambiguous. Germline values: CDR1 MNHEY, CDR2 SMNVEV (reference sequence). The CDR3 is made up of 12 amino acids. Trimming left V 3 bases short and J 11 bases short, with 13 bases between.

Within the sample, this clonotype is medium-sized. The rearrangement joins TRBV7-6 to TRBJ2-1; 8 bases match TRBD1. Per germline, CDR1 SGHVS and CDR2 FNYEAQ. Unmatched junction bases numbered 6, after V lost 4 bases and J lost 1 base. This CDR3 is 16 amino acids long. The CDR3 is CASSSGTGDSYNEQFF. CDR3 DNA: TGTGCCAGCAGCTCCGGGACAGGAGATTCCTACAATGAGCAGTTCTTC.